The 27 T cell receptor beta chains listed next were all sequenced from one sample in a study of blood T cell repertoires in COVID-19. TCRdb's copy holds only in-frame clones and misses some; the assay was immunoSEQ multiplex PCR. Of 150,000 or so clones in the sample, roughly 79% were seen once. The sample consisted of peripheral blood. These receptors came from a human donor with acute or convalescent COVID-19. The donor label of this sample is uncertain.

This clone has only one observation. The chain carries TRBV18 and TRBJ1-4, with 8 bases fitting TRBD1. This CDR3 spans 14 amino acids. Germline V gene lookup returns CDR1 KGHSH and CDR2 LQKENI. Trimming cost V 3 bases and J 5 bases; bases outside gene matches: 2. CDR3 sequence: CASSPRGLNEKLFF. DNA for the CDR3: TGTGCCAGCTCACCCAGGGGGCTGAATGAAAAACTGTTTTTT.

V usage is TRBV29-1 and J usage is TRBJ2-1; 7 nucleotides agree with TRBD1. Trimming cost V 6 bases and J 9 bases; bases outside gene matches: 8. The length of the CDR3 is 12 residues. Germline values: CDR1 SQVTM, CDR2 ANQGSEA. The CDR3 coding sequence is TGCAGCGTGGACAGGTACTTTGGTGAGCAGTTCTTC. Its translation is CSVDRYFGEQFF.

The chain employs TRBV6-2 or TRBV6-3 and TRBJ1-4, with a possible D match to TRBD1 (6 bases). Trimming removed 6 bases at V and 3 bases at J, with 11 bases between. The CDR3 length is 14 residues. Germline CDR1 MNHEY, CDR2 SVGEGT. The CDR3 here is CASSPDSPNEKLFF. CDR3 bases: TGTGCCAGCAGCCCGGACAGTCCTAATGAAAAACTGTTTTTT.

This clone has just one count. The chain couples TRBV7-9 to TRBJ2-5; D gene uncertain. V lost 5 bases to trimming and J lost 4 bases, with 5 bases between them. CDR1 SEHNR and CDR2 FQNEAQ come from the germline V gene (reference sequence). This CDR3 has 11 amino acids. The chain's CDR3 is CASSPIETQYF. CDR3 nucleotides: TGTGCCAGCAGCCCCATAGAGACCCAGTACTTC. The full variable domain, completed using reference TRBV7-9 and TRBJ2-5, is DTGVSQNPRHKITKRGQNVTFRCDPISEHNRLYWYRQTLGQGPEFLTYFQNEAQLEKSRLLSDRFSAERPKGSFSTLEIQRTEQGDSAMYLCASSPIETQYFGPGTRLLVL.

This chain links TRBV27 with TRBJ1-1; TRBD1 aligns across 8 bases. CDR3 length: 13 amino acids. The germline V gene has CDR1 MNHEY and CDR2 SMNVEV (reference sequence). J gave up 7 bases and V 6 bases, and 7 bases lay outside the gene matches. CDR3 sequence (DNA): TGTGCCAGCAGATCGGACAGGGTGGGTGAAGCTTTCTTT. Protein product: CASRSDRVGEAFF.

The CDR3 protein is CASSLDRTGKGTGELFF. The DNA of the CDR3 is TGTGCCAGCAGCTTAGACCGGACAGGGAAGGGGACCGGGGAGCTGTTTTTT. The chain recombines TRBV11-2 with TRBJ2-2; 8 bases fit TRBD1. Germline CDR1 reads SGHAT; CDR2 reads FQNNGV. The CDR3 contains 17 residues. Unmatched junction bases numbered 8, after V lost 0 bases and J lost 5 bases.

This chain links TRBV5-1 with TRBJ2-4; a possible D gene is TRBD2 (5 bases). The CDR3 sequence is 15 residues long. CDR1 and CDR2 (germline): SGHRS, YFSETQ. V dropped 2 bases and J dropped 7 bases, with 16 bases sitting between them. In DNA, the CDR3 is TGCGCCAGCAGCTTCGAAGGACTCTCTGGTAACATTCAGTACTTC. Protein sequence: CASSFEGLSGNIQYF.

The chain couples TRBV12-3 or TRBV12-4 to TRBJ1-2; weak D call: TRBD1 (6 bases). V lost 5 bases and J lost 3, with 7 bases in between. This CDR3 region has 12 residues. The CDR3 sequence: CASSGGDYGYTF. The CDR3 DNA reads TGTGCCAGCAGTGGGGGCGACTATGGCTACACCTTC.

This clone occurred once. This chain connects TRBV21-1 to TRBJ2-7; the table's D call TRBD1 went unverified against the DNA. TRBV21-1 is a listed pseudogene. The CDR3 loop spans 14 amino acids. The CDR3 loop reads CASSKLGRSYEQYF. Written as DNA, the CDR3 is TGTGCCAGCAGCAAATTAGGCAGGTCCTACGAGCAGTACTTC.

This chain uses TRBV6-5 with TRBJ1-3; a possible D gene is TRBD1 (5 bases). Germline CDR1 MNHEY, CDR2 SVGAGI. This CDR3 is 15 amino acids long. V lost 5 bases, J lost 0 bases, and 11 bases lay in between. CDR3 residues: CASSTRDHSGNTIYF. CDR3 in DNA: TGTGCCAGCAGTACCAGGGATCACTCTGGAAACACCATATATTTT.

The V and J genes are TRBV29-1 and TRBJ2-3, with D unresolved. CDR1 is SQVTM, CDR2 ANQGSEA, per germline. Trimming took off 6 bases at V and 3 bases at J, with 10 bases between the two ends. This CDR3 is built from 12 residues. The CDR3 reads CSVWALTDTQYF. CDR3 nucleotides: TGCAGCGTCTGGGCCCTTACAGATACGCAGTATTTT.

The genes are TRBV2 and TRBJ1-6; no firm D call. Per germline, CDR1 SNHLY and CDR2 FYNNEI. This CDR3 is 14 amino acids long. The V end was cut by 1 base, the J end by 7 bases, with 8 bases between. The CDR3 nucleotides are TGTGCCAGCAGTGAAGGACAAGTCAATTCACCCCTCCACTTT. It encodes CASSEGQVNSPLHF.

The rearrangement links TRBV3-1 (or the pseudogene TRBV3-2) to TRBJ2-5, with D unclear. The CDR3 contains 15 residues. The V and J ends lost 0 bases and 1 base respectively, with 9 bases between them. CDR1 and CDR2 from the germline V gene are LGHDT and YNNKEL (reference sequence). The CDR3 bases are TGTGCCAGCAGCCAAGATCTAGGCTTCCAAGAGACCCAGTACTTC. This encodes CASSQDLGFQETQYF.

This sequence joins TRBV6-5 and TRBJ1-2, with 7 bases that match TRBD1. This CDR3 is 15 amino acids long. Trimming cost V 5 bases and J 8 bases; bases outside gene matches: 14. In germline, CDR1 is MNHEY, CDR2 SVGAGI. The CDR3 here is CASSRDSSGTGGYTF. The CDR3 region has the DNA TGTGCCAGCAGTAGGGACAGCTCCGGTACGGGGGGCTACACCTTC.

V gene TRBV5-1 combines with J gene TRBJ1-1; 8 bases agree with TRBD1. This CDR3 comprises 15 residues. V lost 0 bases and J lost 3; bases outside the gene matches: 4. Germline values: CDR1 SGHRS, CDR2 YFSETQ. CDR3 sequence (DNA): TGCGCCAGCAGCTTGGAAGGACAGGGTCACACTGAAGCTTTCTTT. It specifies CASSLEGQGHTEAFF.

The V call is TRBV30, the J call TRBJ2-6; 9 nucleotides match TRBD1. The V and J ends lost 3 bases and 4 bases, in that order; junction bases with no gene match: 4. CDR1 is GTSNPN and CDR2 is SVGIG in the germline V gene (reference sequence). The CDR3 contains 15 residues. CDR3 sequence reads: CAWRRQGVGANVLTF. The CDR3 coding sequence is TGTGCCTGGAGAAGACAGGGGGTAGGGGCCAACGTCCTGACTTTC.

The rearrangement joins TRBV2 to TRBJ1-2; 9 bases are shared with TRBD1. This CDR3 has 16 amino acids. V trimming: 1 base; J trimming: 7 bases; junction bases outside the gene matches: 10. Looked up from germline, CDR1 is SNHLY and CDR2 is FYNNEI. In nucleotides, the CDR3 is TGTGCCAGCAGTGAAGTGCCGGGACAGGGTTCAGCTGGCTACACCTTC. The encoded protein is CASSEVPGQGSAGYTF.

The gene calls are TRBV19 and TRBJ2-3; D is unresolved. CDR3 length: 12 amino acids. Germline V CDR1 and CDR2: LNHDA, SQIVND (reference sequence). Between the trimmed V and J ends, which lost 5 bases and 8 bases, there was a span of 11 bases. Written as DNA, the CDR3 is TGTGCCAGTAGTTCCGGTCTAGGTACGCAGTATTTT. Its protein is CASSSGLGTQYF.

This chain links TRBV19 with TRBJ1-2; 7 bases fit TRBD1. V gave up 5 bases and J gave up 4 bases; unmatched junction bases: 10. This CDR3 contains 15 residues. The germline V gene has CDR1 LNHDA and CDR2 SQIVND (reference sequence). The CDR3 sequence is CASSPRTGLFYGYTF. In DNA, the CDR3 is TGTGCCAGTAGTCCTCGGACAGGACTGTTCTATGGCTACACCTTC. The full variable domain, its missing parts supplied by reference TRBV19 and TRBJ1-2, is DGGITQSPKYLFRKEGQNVTLSCEQNLNHDAMYWYRQDPGQGLRLIYYSQIVNDFQKGDIAEGYSVSREKKESFPLTVTSAQKNPTAFYLCASSPRTGLFYGYTFGSGTRLTVV.

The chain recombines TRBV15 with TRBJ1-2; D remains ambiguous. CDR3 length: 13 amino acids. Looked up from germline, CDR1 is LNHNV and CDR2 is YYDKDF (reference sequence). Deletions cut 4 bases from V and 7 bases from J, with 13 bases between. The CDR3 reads CATSIDSLGGYTF. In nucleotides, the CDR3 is TGTGCCACCAGCATCGATAGCCTTGGTGGCTACACCTTC.

CDR3 in amino acids: CASSPTNGDRVLYGYTF. For the CDR3, the DNA is TGTGCCAGCTCACCTACCAACGGGGACAGGGTTCTCTATGGCTACACCTTC. The V call is TRBV18, the J call TRBJ1-2; 9 bases match TRBD1. The germline CDR1 and CDR2 sequences are KGHSH and LQKENI. J lost 4 bases, V lost 3 bases, and 12 bases had no gene match. The CDR3 contains 17 residues.

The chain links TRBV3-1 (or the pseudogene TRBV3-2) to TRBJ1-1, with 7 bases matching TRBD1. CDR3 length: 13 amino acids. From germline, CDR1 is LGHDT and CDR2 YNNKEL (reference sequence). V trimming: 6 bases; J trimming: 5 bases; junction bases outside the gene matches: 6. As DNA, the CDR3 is TGTGCCAGCAGTTTTACAGGGGATACTGAAGCTTTCTTT. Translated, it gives CASSFTGDTEAFF.

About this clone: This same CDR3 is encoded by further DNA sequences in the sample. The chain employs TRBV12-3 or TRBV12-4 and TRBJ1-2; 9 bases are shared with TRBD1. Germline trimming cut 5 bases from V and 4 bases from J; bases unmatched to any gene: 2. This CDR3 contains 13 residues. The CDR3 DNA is TGTGCCAGCAGTCTACAGGGGGCCTATGGCTACACCTTC. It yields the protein CASSLQGAYGYTF.

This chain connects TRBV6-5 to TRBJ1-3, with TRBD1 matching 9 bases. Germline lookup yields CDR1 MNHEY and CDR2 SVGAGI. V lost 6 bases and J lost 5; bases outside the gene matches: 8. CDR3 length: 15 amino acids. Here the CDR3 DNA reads TGTGCCAGCAGAAAGACCGGGACAGGGAGAAACACCATATATTTT. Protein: CASRKTGTGRNTIYF.

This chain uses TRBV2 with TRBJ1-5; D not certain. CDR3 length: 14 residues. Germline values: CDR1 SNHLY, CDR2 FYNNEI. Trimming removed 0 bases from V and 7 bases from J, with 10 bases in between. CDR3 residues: CASSEATGRQPQHF. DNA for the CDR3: TGTGCCAGCAGTGAAGCTACTGGGAGGCAGCCCCAGCATTTT.

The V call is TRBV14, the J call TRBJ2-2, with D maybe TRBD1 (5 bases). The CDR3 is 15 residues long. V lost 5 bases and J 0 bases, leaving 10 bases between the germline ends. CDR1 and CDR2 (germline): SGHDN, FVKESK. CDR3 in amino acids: CASSTLDTNTGELFF. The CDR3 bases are TGTGCCAGCAGCACCCTGGACACGAACACCGGGGAGCTGTTTTTT.

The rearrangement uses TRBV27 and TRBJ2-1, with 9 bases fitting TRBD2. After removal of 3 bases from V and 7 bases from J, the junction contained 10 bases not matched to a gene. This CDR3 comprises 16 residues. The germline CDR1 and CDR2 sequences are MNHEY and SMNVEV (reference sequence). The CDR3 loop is CASSLEWAGGQNEQFF. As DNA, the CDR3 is TGTGCCAGCAGTTTGGAGTGGGCGGGGGGGCAGAATGAGCAGTTCTTC.